This note documents a single T cell receptor beta chain sequence. Ten immunoSEQ deep assay plates were used to sequence the DNA of unsorted PBMCs. Authors' analysis steps: ImmunoSEQ junction-only sequences lacked quality scores, so their filtering differed. TCRdb's copy holds only in-frame clones and misses some; the assay was immunoSEQ multiplex PCR. That table furnishes V, J and clone size, whereas the DNA furnished D and trimming. This table has 450,000 to 500,000 clones, approximately 79% appearing once. The sample is drawn from a study of shared clonotypes between healthy human individuals. Study at large: Sampling drew on donors who were a couple of women and a few men aged 18 to 49.

With unsorted samples, genomic DNA was obtained from 89 million or so PBMCs. The source is a woman aged 40 to 55 in good health. Some clones in this sample may be carry-over from other donors' samples. The sequencing input was PBMCs.

CDR3 region: CASSPNRMNTEAFF. In nucleotides, the CDR3 is TGTGCCAGCTCACCAAACAGAATGAACACTGAAGCTTTCTTT. The rearrangement links TRBV18 to TRBJ1-1; D uncertain. Trimming took off 2 bases at V and 0 bases at J, with 7 bases between the two ends. This CDR3 contains 14 residues. Looked up from germline, CDR1 is KGHSH and CDR2 is LQKENI.